The rows below give T cell receptor beta chains drawn from one sample of a study of T cells in localized non-small cell lung cancer. Here immunoSEQ multiplex PCR was the method, and the copy in TCRdb shows in-frame clones only, minus some. Among under 150,000 clones listed, 89% were seen once. Sequenced material: peripheral blood, taken before any cancer treatment. The receptors originated from a female donor older than 55 with stage I lung adenocarcinoma. CDR3s include the opening cysteine and the closing phenylalanine or tryptophan. The D gene is left open where the match is weak. Only some rows state a clone size, as once, few, many or a class for expanded clones.

clone size,J gene,D gene,V gene,CDR3 DNA,CDR3 protein
-,TRBJ2-5,TRBD2,TRBV2,TGTGCCAGCAGGCCCCGCCTCTCGGGAGGTCAAGAGACCCAGTACTTC,CASRPRLSGGQETQYF
few,TRBJ1-2,-,TRBV11-2,TGTGCCAGCAGCTTAGAGACACGCGGCTACACCTTC,CASSLETRGYTF
-,TRBJ2-5,TRBD2,TRBV7-3,TGTGCCAGCAGCCCCCGAGGGGGGGCGGGAGGGCCGAGAGAGACCCAGTACTTC,CASSPRGGAGGPRETQYF
-,TRBJ2-6,-,TRBV5-1,TGCGCCAGCAGCTTGGCCGATGAAACCGGGGCCAACGTCCTGACTTTC,CASSLADETGANVLTF
-,TRBJ2-2,-,TRBV6-5,TGTGCCAGCAGTTACGAGGCGGGCACCGGGGAGCTGTTTTTT,CASSYEAGTGELFF
-,TRBJ1-5,-,TRBV28,TGTGCCAGCAGCCTAGGAGGAACTTATAGCAATCAGCCCCAGCATTTT,CASSLGGTYSNQPQHF
few,TRBJ2-7,-,TRBV2,TGTGCCAGCCCTTCCCGAGGCAGTTCGGGGGAGCAGTACTTC,CASPSRGSSGEQYF
-,TRBJ1-2,-,TRBV29-1,TGCAGCGTTGAGGGGAGGTTGACACCGGAAAACTATGGCTACACCTTC,CSVEGRLTPENYGYTF
once,TRBJ2-2,-,TRBV7-7,TGTGCCAGCAGCTCCTCGGGGACATTTAGCACCGGGGAGCTGTTTTTT,CASSSSGTFSTGELFF
-,TRBJ2-1,-,TRBV6-5,TGTGCCAGCAGTTACCGGTCGATTACCTCCTACAATGAGCAGTTCTTC,CASSYRSITSYNEQFF
-,TRBJ2-3,TRBD2,TRBV6-1,TGTGCCAGCAGTGTTACTAGCGAAGGCACAGATACGCAGTATTTT,CASSVTSEGTDTQYF
-,TRBJ1-5,-,TRBV27,TGTGCCAGCAGTCAAAATCAGCCCCAGCATTTT,CASSQNQPQHF
-,TRBJ1-1,-,TRBV2,TGTGCCAGCAGTATATGGACAGAAAACACTGAAGCTTTCTTT,CASSIWTENTEAFF
once,TRBJ2-6,-,TRBV18,TGTGCCAGCTCACCACTCTTCCCCTCTGGGGCCAACGTCCTGACTTTC,CASSPLFPSGANVLTF
-,TRBJ2-7,-,TRBV19,TGTGCCAGTGGCTCCGACTCCTACGAGCAGTACTTC,CASGSDSYEQYF
-,TRBJ2-1,-,TRBV7-8,TGTGCCAGCAGCTTTCGGGAGATGGACTACAATGAGCAGTTCTTC,CASSFREMDYNEQFF
-,TRBJ2-6,TRBD1,TRBV5-6,TGTGCCAGCAGCTTCCGGACAGGAGACAACGCCCTGACTTTC,CASSFRTGDNALTF
once,TRBJ2-7,-,TRBV5-1,TGCGCCAGCAGCTCCACTGGGGGGAACGAGCAGTACTTC,CASSSTGGNEQYF
once,TRBJ2-7,TRBD2,TRBV7-9,TGTGCCAGCAGCTTTCTAGCGGACTACGAGCAGTACTTC,CASSFLADYEQYF
-,TRBJ1-4,-,TRBV28,TGTGCCAGCAGTCCCTCCGGAAAACTGTTTTTT,CASSPSGKLFF
-,TRBJ1-2,TRBD1,TRBV27,TGTGCCAGCAGGCCAACACAGGGGGTAGGCTATGGCTACACCTTC,CASRPTQGVGYGYTF
-,TRBJ2-7,-,TRBV2,TGTGCCAGCAGTGCCCGGGCGGAGCAGTACTTC,CASSARAEQYF
-,TRBJ2-3,-,TRBV27,TGTGCCAGCAGTTTCGGACAGAACACAGATACGCAGTATTTT,CASSFGQNTDTQYF
-,TRBJ2-3,-,TRBV9,TGTGCCAGCAGCGTTTTGGGAGAGGGCACAGATACGCAGTATTTT,CASSVLGEGTDTQYF
-,TRBJ1-2,-,TRBV7-9,TGTGCCAAATGGACAGAGGCGAGTGGCTACACCTTC,CAKWTEASGYTF
-,TRBJ2-1,TRBD2,TRBV27,TGTGCCAGCAGTTTATCTAGCGGGGATTTTAAGCAGCTCTTC,CASSLSSGDFKQLF
once,TRBJ2-7,-,TRBV7-6,TGTGCCAGCAGCCCGAAGACTATTCAATACGAGCAGTACTTC,CASSPKTIQYEQYF
-,TRBJ1-5,-,TRBV2,TGTGCCAGCCGGACCGGCAATCAGCCCCAGCATTTT,CASRTGNQPQHF
-,TRBJ2-7,-,TRBV5-1,TGCGCCAGCAGCTCCGACAGGGAGCAGTACTTC,CASSSDREQYF
few,TRBJ2-7,-,TRBV28,TGTGCCAGCACGGCGGGAACCTACGAGCAGTACTTC,CASTAGTYEQYF
-,TRBJ2-1,TRBD2,TRBV7-3,TGTGCCAGCAGCTTACTAGGGACGGGACTAGCGGGAGGGAAATCCTACAATGAGCAGTTCTTC,CASSLLGTGLAGGKSYNEQFF
-,TRBJ2-6,-,TRBV29-1,TGCAGCGTTGTGGGGGCAGAGGGGGCCAACGTCCTGACTTTC,CSVVGAEGANVLTF
-,TRBJ2-2,TRBD2,TRBV2,TGTGCCAGCAGTGAAGCCCCTCTAGCGGGAGTAACCGGGGAGCTGTTTTTT,CASSEAPLAGVTGELFF
-,TRBJ2-5,-,TRBV27,TGTGCCAGCAGGAACAGGGTCGGCTTCCGAGAGACCCAGTACTTC,CASRNRVGFRETQYF
-,TRBJ1-2,-,TRBV6-1,TGTGCCAGCAGTGAAGCCGCGGGGGCGAAAAGTGGCTACACCTTC,CASSEAAGAKSGYTF
-,TRBJ2-2,TRBD2,TRBV28,TGTGCCAGCGGGGGAGGGCCCGGGGAGCTGTTTTTT,CASGGGPGELFF
-,TRBJ2-1,TRBD1,TRBV7-8,TGTGCCAGCAGCCAGGGACAGGCTGAGCAGTTCTTC,CASSQGQAEQFF
-,TRBJ2-7,TRBD2,TRBV6-1,TGTGCCAGCAGAGTGGCTAGCGGGAGGGCCTACGAGCAGTACTTC,CASRVASGRAYEQYF
-,TRBJ2-6,TRBD2,TRBV7-2,TGTGCCAGCAGCTTAGACGGGAGGGCCTGGAACGTCCTGACTTTC,CASSLDGRAWNVLTF
few,TRBJ2-1,-,TRBV7-2,TGTGCCAGCAGCTTAGGGGGCCGGACTGGGCGGAGGAATGAGCAGTTCTTC,CASSLGGRTGRRNEQFF
-,TRBJ2-5,-,TRBV28,TGTGCCAGCAGTCCTCTCTCCGGCAGCCTGTGGGAGACCCAGTACTTC,CASSPLSGSLWETQYF